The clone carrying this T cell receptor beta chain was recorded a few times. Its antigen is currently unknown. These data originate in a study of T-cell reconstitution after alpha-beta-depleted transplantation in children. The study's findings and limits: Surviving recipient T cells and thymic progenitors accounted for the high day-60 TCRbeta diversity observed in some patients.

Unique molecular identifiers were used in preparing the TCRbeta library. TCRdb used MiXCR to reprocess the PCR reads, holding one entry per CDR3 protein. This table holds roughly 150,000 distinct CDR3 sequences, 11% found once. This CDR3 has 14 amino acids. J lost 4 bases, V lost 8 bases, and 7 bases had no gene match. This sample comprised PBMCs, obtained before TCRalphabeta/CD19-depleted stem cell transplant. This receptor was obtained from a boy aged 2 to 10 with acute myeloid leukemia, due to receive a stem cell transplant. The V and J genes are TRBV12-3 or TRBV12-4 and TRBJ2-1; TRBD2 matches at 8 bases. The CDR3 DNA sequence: TGTGCCAGCGGGGAGCGGGGGCCTTACAATGAGCAGTTCTTC. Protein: CASGERGPYNEQFF.